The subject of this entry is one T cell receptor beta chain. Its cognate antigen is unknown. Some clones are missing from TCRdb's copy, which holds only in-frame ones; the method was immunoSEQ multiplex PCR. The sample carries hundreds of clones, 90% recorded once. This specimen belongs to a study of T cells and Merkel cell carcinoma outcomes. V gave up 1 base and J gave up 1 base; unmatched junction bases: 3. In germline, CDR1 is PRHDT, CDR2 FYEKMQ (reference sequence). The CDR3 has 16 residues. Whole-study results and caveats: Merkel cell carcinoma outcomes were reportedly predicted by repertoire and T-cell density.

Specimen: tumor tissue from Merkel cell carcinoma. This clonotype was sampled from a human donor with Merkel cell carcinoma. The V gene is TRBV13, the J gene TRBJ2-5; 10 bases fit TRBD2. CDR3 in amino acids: CASSLETSGSQETQYF. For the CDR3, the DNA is TGTGCCAGCAGCTTAGAGACTAGCGGGTCCCAAGAGACCCAGTACTTC.